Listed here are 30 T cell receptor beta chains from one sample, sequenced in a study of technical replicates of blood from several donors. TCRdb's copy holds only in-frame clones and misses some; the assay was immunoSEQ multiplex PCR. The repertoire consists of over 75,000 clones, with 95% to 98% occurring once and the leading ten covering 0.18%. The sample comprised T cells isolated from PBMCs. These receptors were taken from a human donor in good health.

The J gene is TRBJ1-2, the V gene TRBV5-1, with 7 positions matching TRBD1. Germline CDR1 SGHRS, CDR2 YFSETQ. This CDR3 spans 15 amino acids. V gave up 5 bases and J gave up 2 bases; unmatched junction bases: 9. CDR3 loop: CASRPKPTGNYGYTF. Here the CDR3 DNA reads TGCGCCAGCAGACCCAAACCGACAGGGAACTATGGCTACACCTTC.

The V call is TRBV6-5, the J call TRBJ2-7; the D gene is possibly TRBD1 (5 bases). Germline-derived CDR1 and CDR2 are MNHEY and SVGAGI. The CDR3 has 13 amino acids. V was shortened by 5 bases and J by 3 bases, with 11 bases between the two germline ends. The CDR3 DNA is TGTGCCAGCAGTCGGACAATCTACTACGAGCAGTACTTC. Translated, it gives CASSRTIYYEQYF.

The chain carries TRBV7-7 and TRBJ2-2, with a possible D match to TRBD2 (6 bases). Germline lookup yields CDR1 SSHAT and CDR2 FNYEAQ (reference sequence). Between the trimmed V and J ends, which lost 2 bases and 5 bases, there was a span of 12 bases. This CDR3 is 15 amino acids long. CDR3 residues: CASSLSRDWTGELFF. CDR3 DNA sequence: TGTGCCAGCAGCTTAAGCCGGGACTGGACCGGGGAGCTGTTTTTT.

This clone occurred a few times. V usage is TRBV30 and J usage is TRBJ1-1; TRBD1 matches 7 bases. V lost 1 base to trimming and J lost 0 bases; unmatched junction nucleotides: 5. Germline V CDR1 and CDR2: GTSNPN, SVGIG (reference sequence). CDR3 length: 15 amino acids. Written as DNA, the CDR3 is TGTGCCTGGAGTGAAGCGACAGGGATGAACACTGAAGCTTTCTTT. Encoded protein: CAWSEATGMNTEAFF.

The CDR3 spells CASRDHRGPLGYGYTF. CDR3 sequence (DNA): TGTGCCAGCAGGGACCACAGGGGGCCCCTGGGATATGGCTACACCTTC. This chain uses TRBV7-9 with TRBJ1-2, with 9 positions matching TRBD1. V shed 6 bases and J 5 bases; nucleotides not matched to a gene: 13. The CDR3 totals 16 residues. CDR1 and CDR2 (germline): SEHNR, FQNEAQ (reference sequence). The whole variable domain, remainder taken from reference TRBV7-9 and TRBJ1-2, is DTGVSQNPRHKITKRGQNVTFRCDPISEHNRLYWYRQTLGQGPEFLTYFQNEAQLEKSRLLSDRFSAERPKGSFSTLEIQRTEQGDSAMYLCASRDHRGPLGYGYTFGSGTRLTVV.

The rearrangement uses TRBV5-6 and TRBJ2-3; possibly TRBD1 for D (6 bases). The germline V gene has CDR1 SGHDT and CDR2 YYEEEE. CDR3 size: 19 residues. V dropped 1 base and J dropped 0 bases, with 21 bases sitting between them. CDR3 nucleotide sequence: TGTGCCAGCAGCTTGCTATGGGGGCAGGACCGAACAAGCACAGATACGCAGTATTTT. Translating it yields CASSLLWGQDRTSTDTQYF.

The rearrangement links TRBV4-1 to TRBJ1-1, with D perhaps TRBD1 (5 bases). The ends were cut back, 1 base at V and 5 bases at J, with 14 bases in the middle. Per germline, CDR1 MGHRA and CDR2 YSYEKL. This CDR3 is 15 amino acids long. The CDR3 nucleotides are TGCGCCAGCAGCCAAGGATGGGGGAGGATGACTGAAGCTTTCTTT. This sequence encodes CASSQGWGRMTEAFF.

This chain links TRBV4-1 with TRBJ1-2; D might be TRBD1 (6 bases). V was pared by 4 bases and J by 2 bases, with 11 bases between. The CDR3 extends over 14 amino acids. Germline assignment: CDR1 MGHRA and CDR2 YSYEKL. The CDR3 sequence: CASSPRQDNYGYTF. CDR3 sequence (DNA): TGCGCCAGCAGCCCCCGACAGGACAACTATGGCTACACCTTC.

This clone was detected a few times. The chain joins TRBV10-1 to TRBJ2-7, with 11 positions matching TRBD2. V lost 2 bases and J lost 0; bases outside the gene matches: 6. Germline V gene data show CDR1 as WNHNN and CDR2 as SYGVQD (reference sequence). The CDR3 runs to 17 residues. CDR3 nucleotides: TGCGCCAGCAGTGAGGCGGGGACTAGCGGAGACTCCTACGAGCAGTACTTC. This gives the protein CASSEAGTSGDSYEQYF.

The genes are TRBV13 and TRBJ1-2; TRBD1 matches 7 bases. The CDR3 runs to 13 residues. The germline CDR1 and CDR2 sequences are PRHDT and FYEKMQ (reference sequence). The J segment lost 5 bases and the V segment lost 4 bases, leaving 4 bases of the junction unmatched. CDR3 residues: CASSYGTAYGYTF. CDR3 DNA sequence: TGTGCCAGCAGCTACGGGACAGCTTATGGCTACACCTTC.

The CDR3 region is CASSLAAYEQYF. CDR3 coding DNA: TGTGCCAGCAGTTTGGCGGCGTACGAGCAGTACTTC. V is TRBV28 and J is TRBJ2-7; no clear D gene. Germline V lookup: CDR1 MDHEN, CDR2 SYDVKM. V was pared by 3 bases and J by 4 bases, with 7 bases between. The CDR3 extends over 12 amino acids.

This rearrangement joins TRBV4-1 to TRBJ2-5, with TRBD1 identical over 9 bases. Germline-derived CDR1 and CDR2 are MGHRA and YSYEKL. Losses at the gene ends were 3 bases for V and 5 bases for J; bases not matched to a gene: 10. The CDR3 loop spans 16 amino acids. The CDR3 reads CASSHPPGQGTETQYF. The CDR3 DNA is TGCGCCAGCAGCCATCCTCCGGGACAGGGAACCGAGACCCAGTACTTC.

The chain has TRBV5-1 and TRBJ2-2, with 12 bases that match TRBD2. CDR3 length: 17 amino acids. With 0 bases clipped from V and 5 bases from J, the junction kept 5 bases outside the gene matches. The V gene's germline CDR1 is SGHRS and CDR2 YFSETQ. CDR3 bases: TGCGCCAGCAGCTTGGAACCTAGCGGGAGGGCTACCGGGGAGCTGTTTTTT. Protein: CASSLEPSGRATGELFF.

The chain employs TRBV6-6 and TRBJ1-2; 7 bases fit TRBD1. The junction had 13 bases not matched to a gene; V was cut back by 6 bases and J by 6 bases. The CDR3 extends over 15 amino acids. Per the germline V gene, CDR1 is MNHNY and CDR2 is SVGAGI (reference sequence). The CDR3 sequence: CASRGVSSQGDGYTF. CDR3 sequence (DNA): TGTGCCAGCAGGGGGGTCTCTTCCCAGGGGGATGGCTACACCTTC.

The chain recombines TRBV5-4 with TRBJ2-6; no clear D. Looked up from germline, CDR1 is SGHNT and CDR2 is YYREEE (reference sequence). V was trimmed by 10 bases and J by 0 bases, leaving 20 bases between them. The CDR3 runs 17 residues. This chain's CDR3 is CAGESRQTYSGANVLTF. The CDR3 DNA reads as TGTGCCGGAGAGTCGCGTCAAACCTACTCTGGGGCCAACGTCCTGACTTTC.

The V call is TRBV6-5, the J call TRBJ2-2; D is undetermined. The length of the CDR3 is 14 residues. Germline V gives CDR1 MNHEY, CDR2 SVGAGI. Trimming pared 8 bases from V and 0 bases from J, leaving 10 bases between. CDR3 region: CASVRQPNTGELFF. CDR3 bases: TGTGCCAGCGTAAGACAACCGAACACCGGGGAGCTGTTTTTT.

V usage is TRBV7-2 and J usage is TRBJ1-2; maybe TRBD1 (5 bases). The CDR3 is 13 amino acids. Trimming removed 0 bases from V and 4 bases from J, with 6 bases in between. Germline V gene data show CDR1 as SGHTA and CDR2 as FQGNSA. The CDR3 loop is CASSLAGGYGYTF. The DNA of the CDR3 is TGTGCCAGCAGCTTAGCGGGGGGCTATGGCTACACCTTC.

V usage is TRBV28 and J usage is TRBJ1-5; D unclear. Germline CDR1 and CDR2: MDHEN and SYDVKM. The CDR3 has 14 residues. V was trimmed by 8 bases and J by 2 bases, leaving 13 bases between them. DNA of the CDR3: TGTGCCAGCGATCGGACTATTGGCAATCAGCCCCAGCATTTT. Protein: CASDRTIGNQPQHF.

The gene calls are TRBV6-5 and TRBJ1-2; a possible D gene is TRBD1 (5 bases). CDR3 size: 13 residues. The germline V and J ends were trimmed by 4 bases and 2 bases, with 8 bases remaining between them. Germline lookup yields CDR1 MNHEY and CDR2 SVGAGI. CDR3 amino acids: CASSLAGNYGYTF. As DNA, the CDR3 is TGTGCCAGCAGTTTAGCAGGGAACTATGGCTACACCTTC.

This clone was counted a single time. CDR3 sequence: CASSAGLTYEQYF. CDR3 sequence (DNA): TGTGCCAGCAGTGCGGGACTCACCTACGAGCAGTACTTC. The rearrangement joins TRBV6-1 to TRBJ2-7; a weak D match, TRBD2 (6 bases). This CDR3 spans 13 amino acids. V lost 4 bases and J lost 2, with 9 bases in between. Germline V CDR1 and CDR2: MNHNS, SASEGT.

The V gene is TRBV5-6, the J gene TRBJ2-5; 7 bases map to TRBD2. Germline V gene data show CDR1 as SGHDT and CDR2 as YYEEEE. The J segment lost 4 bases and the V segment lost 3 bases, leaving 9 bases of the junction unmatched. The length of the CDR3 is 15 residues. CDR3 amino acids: CASSSGRLAPETQYF. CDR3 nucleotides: TGTGCCAGCAGCTCCGGTCGACTAGCCCCAGAGACCCAGTACTTC.

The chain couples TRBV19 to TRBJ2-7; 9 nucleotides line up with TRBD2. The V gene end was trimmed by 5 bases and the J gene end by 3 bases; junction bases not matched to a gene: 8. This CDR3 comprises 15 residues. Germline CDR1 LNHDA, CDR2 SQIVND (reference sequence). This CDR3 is CASSSAGTSIYEQYF. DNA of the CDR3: TGTGCCAGTAGTTCCGCCGGGACTAGCATCTACGAGCAGTACTTC.

This chain's CDR3 is CASKGGNQPQHF. The CDR3 DNA reads as TGTGCCAGTAAGGGAGGCAATCAGCCCCAGCATTTT. The chain couples TRBV19 to TRBJ1-5; no firm D call. Trimming left V 7 bases short and J 2 bases short, with 6 bases between. This CDR3 is 12 amino acids long. CDR1 LNHDA and CDR2 SQIVND come from the germline V gene (reference sequence). The variable domain in full, with the rest retrieved from reference TRBV19 and TRBJ1-5, is DGGITQSPKYLFRKEGQNVTLSCEQNLNHDAMYWYRQDPGQGLRLIYYSQIVNDFQKGDIAEGYSVSREKKESFPLTVTSAQKNPTAFYLCASKGGNQPQHFGDGTRLSIL.

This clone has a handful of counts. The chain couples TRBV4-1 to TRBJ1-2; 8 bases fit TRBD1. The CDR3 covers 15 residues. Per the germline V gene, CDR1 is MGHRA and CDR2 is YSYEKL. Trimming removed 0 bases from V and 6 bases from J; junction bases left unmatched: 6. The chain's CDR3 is CASSQDLTGGNGYTF. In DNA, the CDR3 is TGCGCCAGCAGCCAAGATCTCACAGGGGGGAATGGCTACACCTTC.

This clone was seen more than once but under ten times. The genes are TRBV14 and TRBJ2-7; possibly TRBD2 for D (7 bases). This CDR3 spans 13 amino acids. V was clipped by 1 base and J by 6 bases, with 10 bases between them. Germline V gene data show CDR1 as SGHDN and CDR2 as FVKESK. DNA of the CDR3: TGTGCCAGCAGCCAAGTTGCGGGGGCCGAGCAGTACTTC. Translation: CASSQVAGAEQYF.

The CDR3 sequence is CASSQDQGQNEKLFF. Here the CDR3 DNA reads TGCGCCAGCAGCCAAGATCAAGGACAGAATGAAAAACTGTTTTTT. V and J are TRBV4-1 and TRBJ1-4; a weak D match, TRBD1 (6 bases). CDR3 length: 15 residues. Germline loops: CDR1 MGHRA, CDR2 YSYEKL. Trimming shortened V by 0 bases and J by 5 bases, and 10 bases separated the two germline ends.

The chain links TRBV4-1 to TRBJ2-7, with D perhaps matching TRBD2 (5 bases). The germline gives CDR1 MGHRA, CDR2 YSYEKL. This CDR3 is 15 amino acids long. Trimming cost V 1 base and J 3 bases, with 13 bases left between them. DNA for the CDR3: TGCGCCAGCAGCCAAGCCACCAGTGAGGGCTACGAGCAGTACTTC. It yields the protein CASSQATSEGYEQYF.

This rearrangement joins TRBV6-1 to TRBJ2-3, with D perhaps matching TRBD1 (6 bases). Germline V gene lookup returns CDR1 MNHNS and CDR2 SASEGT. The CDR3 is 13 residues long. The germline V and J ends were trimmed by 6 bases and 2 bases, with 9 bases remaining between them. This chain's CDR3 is CASRDSYTDTQYF. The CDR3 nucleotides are TGTGCCAGCAGGGACAGTTACACAGATACGCAGTATTTT.

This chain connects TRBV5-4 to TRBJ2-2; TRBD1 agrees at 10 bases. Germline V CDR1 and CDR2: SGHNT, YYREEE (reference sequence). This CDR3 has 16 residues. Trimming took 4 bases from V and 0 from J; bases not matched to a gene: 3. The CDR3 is CASSPDRGPNTGELFF. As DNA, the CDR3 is TGTGCCAGCAGCCCCGACAGGGGGCCGAACACCGGGGAGCTGTTTTTT.

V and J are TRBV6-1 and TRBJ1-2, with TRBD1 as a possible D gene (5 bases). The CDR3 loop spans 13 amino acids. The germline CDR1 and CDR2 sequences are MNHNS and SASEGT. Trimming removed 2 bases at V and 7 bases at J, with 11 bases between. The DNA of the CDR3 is TGTGCCAGCAGTGAATACCCAGGGTCTGGCTACACCTTC. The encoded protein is CASSEYPGSGYTF.